One and the same sample provided the 3 T cell receptor beta chains below, sequenced in a study of blood T cells in healthy people across ages. Using a J-beta primer mix together with a sample-barcoded 5' primer, a second PCR was run for about 6 to 12 cycles. TCRdb re-analysed the 5' RACE reads in MiXCR, keeping a single row per CDR3 protein. The sample contains some 940,000 distinct CDR3 sequences, approximately 32% of which appear only once. The data were also submitted as part of a second study, on T cells of mothers and their children.

The specimen was blood. The origin of the receptors is a middle-aged woman in good health.

This clonotype was seen a few times. The genes are TRBV7-2 and TRBJ2-3; 9 nucleotides agree with TRBD2. Germline CDR1 is SGHTA and CDR2 is FQGNSA. V lost 5 bases, J lost 1 base, and 7 bases stayed unmatched. The CDR3 totals 16 residues. CDR3: CASSPRGGRGTDTQYF. The CDR3 DNA reads as TGTGCCAGCAGCCCGCGGGGGGGCCGAGGCACAGATACGCAGTATTTT.

The CDR3 bases are TGCAGTGCTAAGGCCCTCCTCGCCCCCTACAATGAGCAGTTCTTC. Translated: CSAKALLAPYNEQFF. This rearrangement joins TRBV20-1 to TRBJ2-1; D remains unclear. The CDR3 loop spans 15 amino acids. Germline assignment: CDR1 DFQATT and CDR2 SNEGSKA (reference sequence). Between the trimmed V and J ends, which lost 4 bases and 2 bases, there was a span of 15 bases.

The sample holds many counts of this clonotype. The chain couples TRBV21-1 to TRBJ2-1; TRBD1 is taken as the D call from the table, unchecked against the DNA. TRBV21-1 is a known pseudogene. This CDR3 region has 15 residues. Here the CDR3 reads CASSNPQGVYDEQFF. The CDR3, as DNA: TGTGCCAGCAGCAATCCCCAGGGGGTATACGATGAGCAGTTCTTC.